Listed below are T cell receptor beta chains from one sample, sequenced in a study of cytomegalovirus exposure and HLA in healthy donors. Libraries were prepared by immunoSEQ multiplex PCR; TCRdb keeps only in-frame clonotypes and omits some of them. The repertoire holds approximately 130,000 clones, with 70% to 80% as singletons. Sequencing used PBMCs. These receptors came from a woman in her fifties or sixties in good health and CMV-seronegative. Each CDR3 is given with its conserved first and last residue. Fields, in order: D gene, CDR3 length, clone size, V gene, J gene, CDR3 DNA, CDR3 protein. The D gene is left open where the match is weak. Not every row has a clone size; where given, it reads once, few, many or a size class.

NA	13	NA	TRBV2	TRBJ1-1	TGTGCCAGCAGTGACAGGGTTCTCACTGAAGCTTTCTTT	CASSDRVLTEAFF
NA	13	once	TRBV10-3	TRBJ2-3	TGTGCCATCAGTGGGACTAGCACAGATACGCAGTATTTT	CAISGTSTDTQYF
TRBD1	14	NA	TRBV18	TRBJ1-2	TGTGCCAGCTCACCCGAGGGGACAGGGTGGGACTACACCTTC	CASSPEGTGWDYTF
TRBD1	15	NA	TRBV28	TRBJ2-7	TGTGCCAGCAGTTCTCCGGGACAGGGTTCCTACGAGCAGTACTTC	CASSSPGQGSYEQYF
TRBD2	15	NA	TRBV30	TRBJ2-1	TGTGCCTGGAGCTCCGGGACTAGCGCAACCAATGAGCAGTTCTTC	CAWSSGTSATNEQFF
TRBD2	15	NA	TRBV9	TRBJ2-5	TGTGCCAGCAGCGAGACTAGCGGGAGGGGTGAGACCCAGTACTTC	CASSETSGRGETQYF
NA	15	NA	TRBV9	TRBJ2-2	TGTGCCAGCAGCGTAGACGGCGGGATAGGTGGGGAGCTGTTTTTT	CASSVDGGIGGELFF
NA	12	few	TRBV5-1	TRBJ2-5	TGCGCCAGCAGCTTACTCTCAGAGACCCAGTACTTC	CASSLLSETQYF
TRBD1	15	few	TRBV5-6	TRBJ1-1	TGTGCCAGCAGCCCCGGGACAGGGGGCGTAGGTGAAGCTTTCTTT	CASSPGTGGVGEAFF
TRBD1	14	NA	TRBV27	TRBJ2-7	TGTGCCAGCAGTTCCCGGACAGGGGGAGACGAGCAGTACTTC	CASSSRTGGDEQYF
TRBD1	14	NA	TRBV5-4	TRBJ2-7	TGTGCCAGCAGCCCACGACAGGGACACTACGAGCAGTACTTC	CASSPRQGHYEQYF
NA	14	NA	TRBV5-1	TRBJ1-2	TGCGCCAGCAGCTTGGGCAGGGCGGACTATGGCTACACCTTC	CASSLGRADYGYTF
TRBD2	16	NA	TRBV25-1	TRBJ2-7	TGTGCCAGCAGTCTACGGACTAGCGGGACCTCCTACGAGCAGTACTTC	CASSLRTSGTSYEQYF
TRBD1	14	NA	TRBV7-2	TRBJ2-2	TGTGCCAGCACAGGGGGCCGGGGAACCGGGGAGCTGTTTTTT	CASTGGRGTGELFF
TRBD2	17	NA	TRBV5-6	TRBJ2-4	TGTGCCAGCAGCTTGAACCCTAGCGGGAGGGCCGGAAACATTCAGTACTTC	CASSLNPSGRAGNIQYF
TRBD1	14	NA	TRBV6-5	TRBJ1-2	TGTGCCAGCAGTTGGGACAGCCGCCACTATGGCTACACCTTC	CASSWDSRHYGYTF
NA	14	NA	TRBV7-2	TRBJ2-5	TGTGCCAGCACCGAAGGCGGGACTGTGAAGACCCAGTACTTC	CASTEGGTVKTQYF
TRBD1	16	NA	TRBV11-3	TRBJ1-2	TGTGCCAGCAGCCCCAGACAGGGTAGGATTGCCTATGGCTACACCTTC	CASSPRQGRIAYGYTF
NA	15	NA	TRBV7-9	TRBJ2-3	TGTGCCAGCAGCTTAGTAACTAGTGGCACAGATACGCAGTATTTT	CASSLVTSGTDTQYF
NA	18	NA	TRBV11-2	TRBJ2-2	TGTGCCAGCAGCTCCGCGCGAGAAACCGGGAAGAACACCGGGGAGCTGTTTTTT	CASSSARETGKNTGELFF
TRBD2	18	NA	TRBV19	TRBJ2-2	TGTGCCAGTAGTATACTGGGACTAGCGGGACGGAACACCGGGGAGCTGTTTTTT	CASSILGLAGRNTGELFF
TRBD2	15	NA	TRBV28	TRBJ2-1	TGTGCCAGCAGTTGGCGGGAGGGGTTCTACAATGAGCAGTTCTTC	CASSWREGFYNEQFF
TRBD1	15	NA	TRBV2	TRBJ1-4	TGTGCCAGCAGTGATTTGAGGCAGGGGGGTGAAAAACTGTTTTTT	CASSDLRQGGEKLFF
TRBD1	18	few	TRBV25-1	TRBJ2-1	TGTGCCAGCAGTGAATTTGAGGACAGGGAGAGACCGATCAATGAGCAGTTCTTC	CASSEFEDRERPINEQFF
TRBD1	17	NA	TRBV28	TRBJ1-5	TGTGCCAGCAGTTCATACGGCCGGGACAGCCTCAATCAGCCCCAGCATTTT	CASSSYGRDSLNQPQHF
NA	14	few	TRBV9	TRBJ2-1	TGTGCCAGCAGCGGGGGAGGGGGTTCCAATGAGCAGTTCTTC	CASSGGGGSNEQFF